This TCR beta chain was observed in a study of metastatic and nonmetastatic thyroid tumors. Overall study context: Malignant thyroid and benign thyroid patients provided blood and tumor or nodule tissue whose repertoires were compared. General study points: Across blood and tumor, TCR beta diversity in malignant thyroid tumors was reportedly significantly higher than in benign nodules.

The trim removed 3 bases at V and 8 bases at J, leaving 12 bases unmatched. Germline CDR1 reads KGHDR; CDR2 reads SFDVKD. The CDR3 totals 16 residues. This clone was detected a few times. What it recognizes is unknown. This may be a read error, as it is one base from a much larger clone. TCRdb re-called clones via MiXCR from the PCR reads. The table lists tens of thousands of clones, 12% of them singletons. Ahead of thyroid surgery, no patient had received treatment of any kind. The sample consisted of tumor tissue. The chain uses TRBV24-1 and TRBJ2-3, with 8 bases fitting TRBD1. This receptor was identified in a female donor with papillary thyroid cancer or a benign thyroid nodule (not recorded which). Some clones in this sample may be carry-over from other donors' samples. In DNA form, the CDR3 reads TGTGCCACCAGTGATAGATCGACAGGGGAGTTGGGTACGCAGTATTTT. This sequence encodes CATSDRSTGELGTQYF.